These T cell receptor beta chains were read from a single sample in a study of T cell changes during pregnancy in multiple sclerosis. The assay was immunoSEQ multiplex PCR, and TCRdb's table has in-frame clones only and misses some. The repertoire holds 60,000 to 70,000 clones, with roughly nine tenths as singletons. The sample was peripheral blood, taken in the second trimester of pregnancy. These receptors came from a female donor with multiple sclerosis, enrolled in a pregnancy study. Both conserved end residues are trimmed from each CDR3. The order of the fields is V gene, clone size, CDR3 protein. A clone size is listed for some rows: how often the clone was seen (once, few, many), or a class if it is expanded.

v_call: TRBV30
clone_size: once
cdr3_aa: ALDTGKVKNIQY

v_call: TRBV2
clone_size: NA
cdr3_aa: ASGGNQPQH

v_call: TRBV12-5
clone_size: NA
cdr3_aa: ASGLWRNNNEQF

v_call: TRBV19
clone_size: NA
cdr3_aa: ASSSWESNQPQH

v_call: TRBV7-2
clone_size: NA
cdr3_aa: ASRTNPQVIDYNEQF

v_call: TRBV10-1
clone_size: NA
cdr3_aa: ASSSGSSLQETQY

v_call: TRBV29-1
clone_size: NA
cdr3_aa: SVALSNYGYT

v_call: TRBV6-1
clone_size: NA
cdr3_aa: ASLDRGHGNTIY

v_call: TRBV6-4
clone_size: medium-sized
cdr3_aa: ASSDSAGGPGELF

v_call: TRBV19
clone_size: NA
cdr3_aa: ASSLPTGGGYT

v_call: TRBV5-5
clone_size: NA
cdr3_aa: ASSFGVDTEAF

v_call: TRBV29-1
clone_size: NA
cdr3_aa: SAFLTGNYGYT

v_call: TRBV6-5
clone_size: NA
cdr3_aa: ASMRDSGNTIY

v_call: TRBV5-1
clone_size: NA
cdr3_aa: ASSLGESIQETQY

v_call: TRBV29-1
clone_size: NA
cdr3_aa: SVVKDNNYGYT

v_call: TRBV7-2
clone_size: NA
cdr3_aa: ASRREAGSYEQY

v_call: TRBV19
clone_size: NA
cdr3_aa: ASKSGLSEQY

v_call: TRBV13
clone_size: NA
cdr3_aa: ASSLRDFYAEQY

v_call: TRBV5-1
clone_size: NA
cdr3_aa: ASSLGSSGMRETQY

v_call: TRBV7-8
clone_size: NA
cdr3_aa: ASSGSGGGYEQY

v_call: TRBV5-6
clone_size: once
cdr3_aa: ASSQTGGPSYEQY

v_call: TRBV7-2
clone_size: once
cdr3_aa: ASSSRDRGHDEQY

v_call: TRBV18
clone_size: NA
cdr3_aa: ASSPYRDSNQPQH

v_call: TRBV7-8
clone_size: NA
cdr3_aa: ASSFLKRTSGESTDTQY

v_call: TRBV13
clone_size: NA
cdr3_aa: ASSSQQGQGSTDTQY

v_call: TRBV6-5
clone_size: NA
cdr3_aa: ASSSVGTGPYEQY

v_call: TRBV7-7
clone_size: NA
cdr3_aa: ASSPRDKISYEQY

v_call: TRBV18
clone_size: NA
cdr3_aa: ASSPRDMDEQY

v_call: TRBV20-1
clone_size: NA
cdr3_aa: SARPRTEAF

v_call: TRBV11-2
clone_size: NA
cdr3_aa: ASSRDRNEKLF

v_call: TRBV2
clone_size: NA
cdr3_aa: ASTGSYNTEAF

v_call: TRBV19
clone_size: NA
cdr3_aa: ASSIRLEKLF

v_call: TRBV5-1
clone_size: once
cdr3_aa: ASSLGGGTRTDTQY

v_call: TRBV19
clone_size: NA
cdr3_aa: ASSIWGEKTDTQY

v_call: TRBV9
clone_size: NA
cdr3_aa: ASSEGTAYQETQY

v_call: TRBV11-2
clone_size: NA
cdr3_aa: ASSPRDNYEQY

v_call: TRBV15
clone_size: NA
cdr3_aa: ATSRDIRGHLHGYT